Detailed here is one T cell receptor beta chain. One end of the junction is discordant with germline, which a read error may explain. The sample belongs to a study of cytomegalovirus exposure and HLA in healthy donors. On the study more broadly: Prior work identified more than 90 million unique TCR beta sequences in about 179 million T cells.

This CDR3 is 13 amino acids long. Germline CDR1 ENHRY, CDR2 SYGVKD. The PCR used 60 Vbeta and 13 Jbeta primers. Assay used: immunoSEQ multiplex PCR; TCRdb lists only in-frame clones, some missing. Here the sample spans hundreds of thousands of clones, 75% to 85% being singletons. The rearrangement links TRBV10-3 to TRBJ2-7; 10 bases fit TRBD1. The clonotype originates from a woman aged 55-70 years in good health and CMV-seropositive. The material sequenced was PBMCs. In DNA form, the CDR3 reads TGTGCCATCAGTGAGAATTCCGACAGGGGGCTTAACTTC. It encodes CAISENSDRGLNF.